This passage covers 27 T cell receptor beta chains from one sample sequenced in a study of blood T cell repertoires in COVID-19. TCRdb's copy holds only in-frame clones and misses some; the assay was immunoSEQ multiplex PCR. The sample records approximately 11,000 clones, over 65% being singletons. Sample: peripheral blood. These receptors all come from a human donor in a cohort sampled during active COVID-19.

The chain links TRBV5-4 to TRBJ2-3, with D perhaps matching TRBD1 (6 bases). The V end lost 3 bases, the J end lost 2 bases, and 13 bases lay between the germline ends. Germline CDR1 and CDR2: SGHNT and YYREEE (reference sequence). The CDR3 extends over 15 amino acids. CDR3 sequence (DNA): TGTGCCAGCAGCTGGGCCGGACAGACCACAGATACGCAGTATTTT. It is translated as CASSWAGQTTDTQYF. Looking up the rest from reference TRBV5-4 and TRBJ2-3 gives the full variable domain: ETGVTQSPTHLIKTRGQQVTLRCSSQSGHNTVSWYQQALGQGPQFIFQYYREEENGRGNFPPRFSGLQFPNYSSELNVNALELDDSALYLCASSWAGQTTDTQYFGPGTRLTVL.

This rearrangement joins TRBV5-4 to TRBJ1-2, with 9 bases fitting TRBD1. Losses at the gene ends were 4 bases for V and 2 bases for J; bases not matched to a gene: 3. Per germline, CDR1 SGHNT and CDR2 YYREEE (reference sequence). The CDR3 is 14 residues long. The CDR3 bases are TGTGCCAGCAGCCGCGGGACAGGGAACTATGGCTACACCTTC. Translated: CASSRGTGNYGYTF.

The chain couples TRBV28 to TRBJ2-7; 14 bases fit TRBD2. V was pared by 3 bases and J by 6 bases, with 7 bases of the junction left unmatched. The V gene's germline CDR1 is MDHEN and CDR2 SYDVKM. CDR3 length: 16 amino acids. The CDR3 DNA is TGTGCCAGCAGTTTCCCGACTAGCGGGAGGGATAGCGAGCAGTACTTC. Amino acid sequence: CASSFPTSGRDSEQYF. Together with reference TRBV28 and TRBJ2-7, the CDR3 gives the full variable domain: DVKVTQSSRYLVKRTGEKVFLECVQDMDHENMFWYRQDPGLGLRLIYFSYDVKMKEKGDIPEGYSVSREKKERFSLILESASTNQTSMYLCASSFPTSGRDSEQYFGPGTRLTVT.

The V call is TRBV2, the J call TRBJ2-1; 8 nucleotides align to TRBD2. The CDR3 sequence is 15 residues long. Germline V gene data show CDR1 as SNHLY and CDR2 as FYNNEI. V lost 7 bases to trimming and J lost 0 bases; unmatched junction nucleotides: 5. The CDR3 spells CASKARGGSYNEQFF. In DNA form, the CDR3 reads TGTGCCAGCAAAGCACGGGGGGGCTCCTACAATGAGCAGTTCTTC.

This chain joins TRBV2 and TRBJ2-3; 8 positions agree with TRBD2. V shed 7 bases, J shed 5 bases, and the junction held 5 bases outside the gene matches. Germline lookup yields CDR1 SNHLY and CDR2 FYNNEI. This CDR3 has 13 residues. As DNA, the CDR3 is TGTGCCAGCATAAGCGGGAGCCAAGATACGCAGTATTTT. Translation: CASISGSQDTQYF.

Here the CDR3 reads CATSGPTSANTGELFF. CDR3 DNA: TGTGCCACCAGTGGCCCCACTAGCGCGAACACCGGGGAGCTGTTTTTT. The chain links TRBV24-1 to TRBJ2-2, with TRBD2 matching over 7 bases. The V gene end was trimmed by 5 bases and the J gene end by 0 bases; junction bases not matched to a gene: 5. This CDR3 has 16 amino acids. The germline V gene encodes CDR1 KGHDR and CDR2 SFDVKD.

The chain carries TRBV28 and TRBJ1-5; D might be TRBD1 (5 bases). The germline gives CDR1 MDHEN, CDR2 SYDVKM. The CDR3 loop spans 14 amino acids. Trimming left V 5 bases short and J 6 bases short, with 14 bases between. The CDR3 protein is CASSLATETQPQHF. CDR3 bases: TGTGCCAGCAGTCTCGCGACAGAAACTCAGCCCCAGCATTTT.

V usage is TRBV19 and J usage is TRBJ2-7; 9 bases align to TRBD1. Trimming cost V 7 bases and J 0 bases; bases outside gene matches: 7. There are 15 residues in the CDR3. The germline V gene has CDR1 LNHDA and CDR2 SQIVND (reference sequence). The CDR3 here is CASTPGQGFSYEQYF. CDR3 DNA: TGTGCCAGTACCCCGGGACAGGGATTCTCCTACGAGCAGTACTTC. Full variable domain (rest looked up from reference TRBV19 and TRBJ2-7): DGGITQSPKYLFRKEGQNVTLSCEQNLNHDAMYWYRQDPGQGLRLIYYSQIVNDFQKGDIAEGYSVSREKKESFPLTVTSAQKNPTAFYLCASTPGQGFSYEQYFGPGTRLTVT.

This clone was picked up one time. The chain has TRBV28 and TRBJ2-2, with D possibly TRBD1 on 5 matching bases. The CDR3 is 15 residues long. From germline, CDR1 is MDHEN and CDR2 SYDVKM. V lost 0 bases to trimming and J lost 2 bases, with 7 bases between them. The CDR3 is CASSLWTDNTGELFF. CDR3 in DNA: TGTGCCAGCAGTTTATGGACAGATAACACCGGGGAGCTGTTTTTT.

This clone occurred once. The chain is built from TRBV11-2 and TRBJ1-3; D gene ambiguous. V lost 5 bases and J 4 bases, leaving 12 bases between the germline ends. The CDR3 has 14 amino acids. Germline V gives CDR1 SGHAT, CDR2 FQNNGV. In DNA, the CDR3 is TGTGCCAGCAGCCTTCATGCGAGGGGAAACACCATATATTTT. Protein: CASSLHARGNTIYF.

This clone was counted once. The J gene is TRBJ1-5, the V gene TRBV15, with a weak D call TRBD1 (5 bases). The CDR3 is 17 amino acids. CDR1 is LNHNV and CDR2 is YYDKDF in the germline V gene (reference sequence). V lost 0 bases to trimming and J lost 1 base, with 13 bases between them. DNA for the CDR3: TGTGCCACCAGCAGAGATGGTAGGGGTAGAAGCAATCAGCCCCAGCATTTT. As protein: CATSRDGRGRSNQPQHF.

The genes are TRBV5-5 and TRBJ1-4, with 8 bases identical to TRBD1. The CDR3 has 16 residues. After removal of 4 bases from V and 8 bases from J, the junction contained 13 bases not matched to a gene. Germline V gene data show CDR1 as SGHKS and CDR2 as YYEKEE (reference sequence). CDR3 bases: TGTGCCAGCAGCCGGACAGGGATTTCGTTAAGGGAAAAACTGTTTTTT. This sequence encodes CASSRTGISLREKLFF.

The chain combines TRBV3-1 (or the pseudogene TRBV3-2) with TRBJ2-2; maybe TRBD1 (6 bases). Looked up from germline, CDR1 is LGHDT and CDR2 is YNNKEL (reference sequence). This CDR3 has 14 residues. V shed 4 bases and J shed 1 base, with 7 bases lying between them. The CDR3 sequence: CASSRGQNTGELFF. The CDR3 nucleotides read TGTGCCAGCAGCCGGGGACAGAACACCGGGGAGCTGTTTTTT.

The chain links TRBV20-1 to TRBJ2-3; TRBD1 might be the D (5 bases). This CDR3 has 12 residues. V lost 3 bases to trimming and J lost 4 bases, with 8 bases between them. CDR1 is DFQATT and CDR2 is SNEGSKA in the germline V gene (reference sequence). This CDR3 reads CSASLGPDTQYF. Written as DNA, the CDR3 is TGCAGTGCTAGTCTGGGGCCAGATACGCAGTATTTT.

This clone was observed a few times. The genes are TRBV6-4 and TRBJ1-2; D gene unclear. Trimming removed 3 bases from V and 6 bases from J, with 14 bases in between. Germline V lookup: CDR1 MRHNA, CDR2 SNTAGT. The CDR3 spans 14 residues. The DNA of the CDR3 is TGTGCCAGCAGTGAAGGAGGAGATTTCGATGGCTACACCTTC. Protein: CASSEGGDFDGYTF.

The chain joins TRBV9 to TRBJ2-7; a possible D gene is TRBD1 (5 bases). The CDR3 runs 12 residues. Germline-derived CDR1 and CDR2 are SGDLS and YYNGEE. The V and J ends lost 5 bases and 6 bases respectively, with 12 bases between them. CDR3 residues: CASSPGQGEQYF. The CDR3 nucleotides read TGTGCCAGCAGTCCTGGGCAGGGCGAGCAGTACTTC.

The chain uses TRBV21-1 and TRBJ2-7; the table's TRBD2 call for D was not verified on the DNA. TRBV21-1 is labeled a pseudogene. This CDR3 is built from 18 residues. The CDR3: CASSKSSGSSRSSYEQYF. The DNA for the CDR3 is TGTGCCAGCAGCAAATCTAGCGGGAGTTCCAGGTCGTCCTACGAGCAGTACTTC.

V usage is TRBV19 and J usage is TRBJ2-4, with 8 bases that match TRBD1. The junction had 10 bases not matched to a gene; V was cut back by 6 bases and J by 9 bases. The germline V gene encodes CDR1 LNHDA and CDR2 SQIVND (reference sequence). This CDR3 is built from 14 residues. In DNA form, the CDR3 reads TGTGCCAGTAGCGTCGGGACAGGCGGGGTCATTCAGTACTTC. Protein sequence: CASSVGTGGVIQYF.

V is TRBV5-4 and J is TRBJ2-2; maybe TRBD2 (5 bases). This CDR3 contains 13 residues. V was pared by 0 bases and J by 5 bases, with 5 bases between. CDR1 is SGHNT, CDR2 YYREEE, per germline (reference sequence). CDR3 amino acids: CASSLGGTGELFF. For the CDR3, the DNA is TGTGCCAGCAGCTTGGGAGGGACCGGGGAGCTGTTTTTT.

For this clone: The junction does not match germline at one end; this may be a read error. The rearrangement joins TRBV19 to TRBJ2-1, with 11 bases identical to TRBD2. The CDR3 runs to 15 residues. Germline V CDR1 and CDR2: LNHDA, SQIVND (reference sequence). CDR3 sequence: CASRIAGGPGNEQFF. The CDR3 bases are TGTGCCAGTAGGATAGCGGGAGGGCCGGGGAATGAGCAGTTCTTC.

A single count supports this clone. The chain is built from TRBV3-1 (or the pseudogene TRBV3-2) and TRBJ2-7; TRBD2 agrees at 14 bases. J lost 6 bases, V lost 4 bases, and 5 bases had no gene match. From germline, CDR1 is LGHDT and CDR2 YNNKEL (reference sequence). CDR3 length: 15 residues. In nucleotides, the CDR3 is TGTGCCAGCAGCCCCCCGGGACTAGCGGGAGTCGAGCAGTACTTC. It encodes CASSPPGLAGVEQYF.

V usage is TRBV2 and J usage is TRBJ2-7; the match to TRBD2 covers 7 bases. Germline CDR1 reads SNHLY; CDR2 reads FYNNEI. V trimming: 1 base; J trimming: 4 bases; junction bases outside the gene matches: 7. The CDR3 has 15 amino acids. The CDR3 DNA reads TGTGCCAGCAGTGAAGGGACTAGAATCCTATACGAGCAGTACTTC. Residues: CASSEGTRILYEQYF.

The genes are TRBV3-1 (or the pseudogene TRBV3-2) and TRBJ2-5; unclear D gene. V was clipped by 0 bases and J by 2 bases, with 19 bases between them. Germline-derived CDR1 and CDR2 are LGHDT and YNNKEL (reference sequence). This CDR3 comprises 18 residues. As DNA, the CDR3 is TGTGCCAGCAGCCAAGATTTGTCCCCGACTCCGGAACAAGAGACCCAGTACTTC. This codes for CASSQDLSPTPEQETQYF.

The rearrangement links TRBV5-1 to TRBJ2-5; TRBD2 agrees at 11 bases. Germline assignment: CDR1 SGHRS and CDR2 YFSETQ. J lost 4 bases, V lost 4 bases, and 3 bases had no gene match. This CDR3 has 14 amino acids. Here the CDR3 reads CASSTGTSGETQYF. In nucleotides, the CDR3 is TGCGCCAGCAGCACCGGGACTAGCGGAGAGACCCAGTACTTC.

This chain uses TRBV27 with TRBJ2-1; TRBD1 agrees at 8 bases. With 1 base clipped from V and 7 bases from J, the junction kept 15 bases outside the gene matches. Per germline, CDR1 MNHEY and CDR2 SMNVEV (reference sequence). The CDR3 extends over 18 amino acids. The CDR3 sequence is CASSLWGAGTGPRNEQFF. CDR3 bases: TGTGCCAGCAGTTTATGGGGCGCCGGGACAGGCCCAAGGAATGAGCAGTTCTTC.

V usage is TRBV6-5 and J usage is TRBJ1-4, with D possibly being TRBD1 (5 bases). The CDR3 is 13 residues long. Germline-derived CDR1 and CDR2 are MNHEY and SVGAGI. Trimming removed 5 bases at V and 4 bases at J, with 8 bases between. The CDR3 is CASSQGDNEKLFF. CDR3 nucleotide sequence: TGTGCCAGCAGTCAGGGCGATAATGAAAAACTGTTTTTT.

The chain carries TRBV15 and TRBJ2-2, with D uncertain. The V and J ends lost 4 bases and 8 bases respectively, with 8 bases between them. The CDR3 covers 12 residues. Germline V CDR1 and CDR2: LNHNV, YYDKDF (reference sequence). CDR3 sequence reads: CATSKLPGELFF. DNA for the CDR3: TGTGCCACCAGCAAACTCCCGGGGGAGCTGTTTTTT.